Below are 3 T cell receptor beta chains sequenced from a single sample in a study of blood T cell repertoires in COVID-19. The data were produced by immunoSEQ multiplex PCR, yet TCRdb's version contains in-frame clones alone and is incomplete. The repertoire holds under 55,000 clones, with around 79% as singletons. Sequenced material: peripheral blood. The receptors shown here come from a human donor in a cohort sampled during active COVID-19.

The rearrangement joins TRBV27 to TRBJ1-2, with D possibly TRBD1 on 6 matching bases. V lost 5 bases to trimming and J lost 3 bases, with 13 bases between them. CDR3 length equals 14 residues. Germline loops: CDR1 MNHEY, CDR2 SMNVEV (reference sequence). The CDR3 region is CASSPRDTDYGYTF. The CDR3, as DNA: TGTGCCAGCAGTCCTCGGGACACGGACTATGGCTACACCTTC.

The V call is TRBV18, the J call TRBJ1-4; D gene unclear. Per germline, CDR1 KGHSH and CDR2 LQKENI. The CDR3 contains 17 residues. V lost 2 bases and J 0 bases, leaving 13 bases between the germline ends. As DNA, the CDR3 is TGTGCCAGCTCACCATCCGCCGACGGGACAACTAATGAAAAACTGTTTTTT. It codes for CASSPSADGTTNEKLFF.

The DNA for the CDR3 is TGCGCCAGCAGCGGGGAAAAGACAGGGAGCACTGAAGCTTTCTTT. The encoded protein is CASSGEKTGSTEAFF. This chain joins TRBV5-1 and TRBJ1-1, with TRBD1 identical over 7 bases. The CDR3 is 15 residues long. Trimming cost V 4 bases and J 4 bases; bases outside gene matches: 10. Germline loops: CDR1 SGHRS, CDR2 YFSETQ.